Following are 8 T cell receptor beta chains from one sample sequenced in a study of vaccination and CD4 T cells after COVID-19. As for time point: late sampling 161 to 241 days after vaccination in a few convalescent patients. Via MiXCR, TCRdb re-called the PCR reads, giving one row per CDR3 protein. The table shows some 29,000 distinct CDR3 sequences, with 51% occurring only once. The sequences come from CD4+ T cells from blood, collected about 7 months after SARS-CoV-2 vaccination. The source of these receptors is a human donor who had recovered from COVID-19.

The rearrangement uses TRBV27 and TRBJ2-1; 12 nucleotides agree with TRBD2. CDR1 is MNHEY and CDR2 is SMNVEV in the germline V gene (reference sequence). This CDR3 comprises 15 residues. Germline trimming cut 3 bases from V and 8 bases from J; bases unmatched to any gene: 5. The CDR3: CASSFLAGGPHEQFF. The CDR3 DNA follows: TGTGCCAGCAGTTTCCTAGCGGGAGGGCCCCATGAGCAGTTCTTC.

This chain links TRBV2 with TRBJ2-7; D might be TRBD1 (6 bases). Germline CDR1 and CDR2: SNHLY and FYNNEI. The CDR3 covers 14 residues. Trimming took 6 bases from V and 3 from J, leaving 15 bases between them. The CDR3 sequence: CASRAVGAGYEQYF. DNA for the CDR3: TGTGCCAGCAGGGCCGTGGGGGCGGGCTACGAGCAGTACTTC.

The chain couples TRBV6-5 to TRBJ2-6, with D unclear. This CDR3 has 22 amino acids. Trimming shortened V by 0 bases and J by 0 bases, and 24 bases separated the two germline ends. The germline V gene has CDR1 MNHEY and CDR2 SVGAGI. CDR3 loop: CASSYSVDGTARLDSGANVLTF. CDR3 DNA: TGTGCCAGCAGTTACTCAGTTGATGGAACGGCACGGTTGGACTCTGGGGCCAACGTCCTGACTTTC.

The genes are TRBV2 and TRBJ1-5; 11 bases line up with TRBD1. The V gene's germline CDR1 is SNHLY and CDR2 FYNNEI. The CDR3 sequence is 14 residues long. V dropped 7 bases and J dropped 5; count of bases not matched to a gene: 4. The CDR3 region is CASKGQGAYQPQHF. In DNA form, the CDR3 reads TGTGCCAGCAAAGGACAGGGGGCTTATCAGCCCCAGCATTTT.

This clonotype turned up a few times. This chain links TRBV6-1 with TRBJ2-2, with D possibly being TRBD1 (5 bases). The CDR3 length is 15 residues. The V gene's germline CDR1 is MNHNS and CDR2 SASEGT. V was cut by 9 bases and J by 2 bases, with 16 bases left in between. CDR3 region: CASNPRRANTGELFF. The CDR3 DNA is TGTGCCAGTAATCCTCGCAGGGCCAACACCGGGGAGCTGTTTTTT.

The chain uses TRBV29-1 and TRBJ2-1; D is possibly TRBD2 (5 bases). V gave up 4 bases and J gave up 2 bases, with 9 bases separating them. The CDR3 is 13 residues long. Germline V lookup: CDR1 SQVTM, CDR2 ANQGSEA. For the CDR3, the DNA is TGCAGCGTTGTGGGGAGTCCCTACAATGAGCAGTTCTTC. Its translation: CSVVGSPYNEQFF.

V usage is TRBV20-1 and J usage is TRBJ2-7; D is perhaps TRBD2 (6 bases). The CDR3 is made up of 12 amino acids. Germline V gene lookup returns CDR1 DFQATT and CDR2 SNEGSKA (reference sequence). The V end lost 1 base, the J end lost 7 bases, and 11 bases lay between the germline ends. CDR3 bases: TGCAGTGCTAGAGGTCGGGCGGGGGAGCAGTACTTC. Residues: CSARGRAGEQYF.

V and J are TRBV20-1 and TRBJ2-7; 8 nucleotides align to TRBD2. Germline CDR1 and CDR2: DFQATT and SNEGSKA (reference sequence). J was trimmed by 5 bases and V by 3 bases; bases with no gene match: 6. The CDR3 contains 13 residues. The CDR3 nucleotides are TGCAGTGCTAGCGGGAGGGCTCGGAACGAGCAGTACTTC. It is translated as CSASGRARNEQYF.